One TCR beta chain is described in this entry. Its antigen is as yet unknown. As every portion of the isolated RNA was reverse transcribed, the sequencing read expressed TCRB transcripts. Clones were sequenced by immunoSEQ multiplex PCR, and TCRdb holds only the in-frame ones, with some missing. The data contain under 300,000 clones, under 13% of them seen just once; the ten biggest clones take up around 0.015%. The data were obtained in a study of beta chain features in type 1 diabetes. Each of the CD4+ naive, central memory, regulatory and stem cell-like memory populations was sorted via CD45RO/CCR7/CD25/CD127/CD95/CD27. V shed 2 bases, J shed 0 bases, and the junction held 3 bases outside the gene matches. The CDR3 sequence is 16 residues long. Per the germline V gene, CDR1 is SGHRS and CDR2 is YFSETQ. Points from the study as a whole: Shortening that was moderate but significant affected the TCRB CDR3s of Type 1 diabetes patients in all four CD4+ subsets. More deletions and fewer insertions at VDJ junctions were found in patients with type 1 diabetes.

The material sequenced was naive CD4+ T cells from blood. The sequence was obtained from a man between 25 and 39 years old with type 1 diabetes. The gene calls are TRBV5-1 and TRBJ2-2; 8 positions match TRBD2. The CDR3: CASSFLAGTNTGELFF. In DNA, the CDR3 is TGCGCCAGCAGCTTCCTAGCGGGCACGAACACCGGGGAGCTGTTTTTT.